The 25 T cell receptor beta chains below all came from one sample that was sequenced in a study of T cells in Graves' hyperthyroidism and ophthalmopathy. The TCR beta CDR3 regions underwent amplification using RNA transcripts as the source. The HTBI set primed first-round TCR CDR3 RT-PCR. Via MiXCR, TCRdb re-called the multiplex PCR reads, giving one row per CDR3 protein. The sample lists about half a million distinct CDR3 sequences, 16% seen once, with about 29% in the top ten. Material: blood. These receptor sequences come from a woman in her 30s with Graves' ophthalmopathy.

This clonotype was observed many times. This chain joins TRBV20-1 and TRBJ2-1, with 7 bases fitting TRBD1. The CDR3 contains 13 residues. V lost 6 bases and J lost 8; bases outside the gene matches: 10. Germline V CDR1 and CDR2: DFQATT, SNEGSKA (reference sequence). CDR3 DNA: TGCAGTGCCAGGGGTAGGGGGCGGGATGAGCAGTTCTTC. Translated: CSARGRGRDEQFF.

This chain links TRBV6-1 with TRBJ2-2; tentative D call: TRBD2 (5 bases). The CDR3 is 14 amino acids. Germline V lookup: CDR1 MNHNS, CDR2 SASEGT. V shed 7 bases and J shed 4 bases, with 13 bases lying between them. The CDR3 DNA follows: TGTGCCAGCACTATAGGGAGCCCCACCGGGGAGCTGTTTTTT. Amino acid sequence: CASTIGSPTGELFF.

This clonotype was seen more than once but under ten times. The V call is TRBV7-2, the J call TRBJ1-4, with a possible D match to TRBD1 (5 bases). This CDR3 is built from 14 residues. Trimming stripped 7 bases from V and 3 bases from J, with 12 bases between. CDR1 and CDR2 (germline): SGHTA, FQGNSA. The CDR3 here is CASIQERANEKLFF. CDR3 DNA sequence: TGTGCCAGCATACAGGAGAGGGCTAATGAAAAACTGTTTTTT. The full variable domain, rest sourced from reference TRBV7-2 and TRBJ1-4, is GAGVSQSPSNKVTEKGKDVELRCDPISGHTALYWYRQSLGQGLEFLIYFQGNSAPDKSGLPSDRFSAERTGGSVSTLTIQRTQQEDSAVYLCASIQERANEKLFFGSGTQLSVL.

This chain links TRBV28 with TRBJ2-3; no clear D gene. This CDR3 comprises 14 residues. The V gene's germline CDR1 is MDHEN and CDR2 SYDVKM. V lost 6 bases, J lost 1 base, and 11 bases lay in between. The CDR3 coding sequence is TGTGCCAGCAGAGGAAGGAAGGGCACAGATACGCAGTATTTT. This sequence encodes CASRGRKGTDTQYF.

The chain combines TRBV29-1 with TRBJ1-4; D may be TRBD1 (5 bases). This CDR3 is 15 amino acids long. CDR1 and CDR2 (germline): SQVTM, ANQGSEA. The V gene lost 3 bases and the J gene lost 4 bases, with 15 bases spanning the gap. In DNA form, the CDR3 reads TGCAGCGTTGAGGGTCGGGGTCAGGGTAATGAAAAACTGTTTTTT. Translated: CSVEGRGQGNEKLFF.

This clonotype has a handful of counts. V gene TRBV9 combines with J gene TRBJ1-5, with D possibly matching TRBD1 (5 bases). V was trimmed by 0 bases and J by 4 bases, leaving 8 bases between them. Germline V gene lookup returns CDR1 SGDLS and CDR2 YYNGEE. The CDR3 totals 14 residues. CDR3 DNA: TGTGCCAGCAGCGTAGAGCCAGGGAATCAGCCCCAGCATTTT. It encodes CASSVEPGNQPQHF.

The chain has TRBV5-1 and TRBJ2-1; TRBD2 agrees at 9 bases. The CDR3 loop spans 16 amino acids. Germline lookup yields CDR1 SGHRS and CDR2 YFSETQ. The V segment lost 5 bases and the J segment 6 bases; nucleotides outside the gene matches: 12. The DNA for the CDR3 is TGCGCCAGCAGTTCCTTCGGACTAGCGAGGTTCAATGAGCAGTTCTTC. Translated, it gives CASSSFGLARFNEQFF.

Ten or more counts support this clonotype. V is TRBV28 and J is TRBJ2-7; 9 bases map to TRBD1. With 6 bases clipped from V and 5 bases from J, the junction kept 11 bases outside the gene matches. Germline values: CDR1 MDHEN, CDR2 SYDVKM. The CDR3 has 15 residues. This CDR3 reads CASRKWGTGKNEQYF. CDR3 DNA sequence: TGTGCCAGCAGAAAATGGGGGACAGGGAAGAACGAGCAGTACTTC.

The genes are TRBV9 and TRBJ2-3; maybe TRBD2 (6 bases). CDR3 length: 16 amino acids. V was clipped by 0 bases and J by 0 bases, with 11 bases between them. Germline V gives CDR1 SGDLS, CDR2 YYNGEE. The CDR3 DNA sequence: TGTGCCAGCAGCGTAGATGGGGGAGGAAGCACAGATACGCAGTATTTT. This translates into CASSVDGGGSTDTQYF. Together with reference TRBV9 and TRBJ2-3, the CDR3 gives the full variable domain: DSGVTQTPKHLITATGQRVTLRCSPRSGDLSVYWYQQSLDQGLQFLIQYYNGEERAKGNILERFSAQQFPDLHSELNLSSLELGDSALYFCASSVDGGGSTDTQYFGPGTRLTVL.

This chain links TRBV5-1 with TRBJ2-1; TRBD1 matches 7 bases. V gave up 4 bases and J gave up 1 base; unmatched junction bases: 11. The CDR3 is 17 residues long. Germline V lookup: CDR1 SGHRS, CDR2 YFSETQ. The DNA of the CDR3 is TGCGCCAGCAGCCCAAACGGACAGGTTGGGTCCTACAATGAGCAGTTCTTC. Protein sequence: CASSPNGQVGSYNEQFF.

The sample holds many counts of this clonotype. The J gene is TRBJ2-1, the V gene TRBV20-1; 12 nucleotides agree with TRBD2. The CDR3 is 15 amino acids. CDR1 and CDR2 (germline): DFQATT, SNEGSKA (reference sequence). V lost 4 bases to trimming and J lost 6 bases; unmatched junction nucleotides: 7. CDR3 sequence: CSANSLAGGPNEQFF. The CDR3 DNA follows: TGCAGTGCTAACTCTCTAGCGGGAGGGCCCAATGAGCAGTTCTTC.

The sample holds many counts of this clonotype. The chain uses TRBV5-1 and TRBJ2-7; D gene uncertain. CDR3 length equals 15 residues. Trimming cost V 3 bases and J 0 bases, with 13 bases left between them. Germline V gives CDR1 SGHRS, CDR2 YFSETQ. CDR3 DNA sequence: TGCGCCAGCAGCTCCACCCCACAGAGCTCCTACGAGCAGTACTTC. Translation gives CASSSTPQSSYEQYF.

This clonotype was detected many times. The chain has TRBV7-2 and TRBJ2-3; D is unresolved. Germline V gene lookup returns CDR1 SGHTA and CDR2 FQGNSA. This CDR3 is 13 amino acids long. The V and J ends lost 5 bases and 6 bases respectively, with 12 bases between them. CDR3 in amino acids: CASSPRGRDTQYF. CDR3 coding DNA: TGTGCCAGCAGCCCTCGCGGCAGGGATACGCAGTATTTT.

This clonotype has a handful of counts. The genes are TRBV6-1 and TRBJ2-1; the match to TRBD2 covers 14 bases. V was clipped by 8 bases and J by 10 bases; unmatched bases: 7. The germline CDR1 and CDR2 sequences are MNHNS and SASEGT. The CDR3 is 14 amino acids. The chain's CDR3 is CASVGTSGSWEQFF. The CDR3 DNA follows: TGTGCCAGCGTCGGGACTAGCGGGAGTTGGGAGCAGTTCTTC.

Worth noting for this clonotype: At one boundary the junction diverges from the germline segment, which might be a read error. The chain couples TRBV9 to TRBJ2-3, with D possibly being TRBD2 (6 bases). Germline V gene sequence: CDR1 SGDLS, CDR2 YYNGEE. This CDR3 has 14 residues. CDR3 region: CASSARGGPDTQCF. The CDR3 DNA reads as TGTGCCAGCAGCGCCCGAGGAGGGCCGGATACGCAGTGTTTT.

On this clonotype: This may come from a read error, since a much larger clone is one base off. This chain connects TRBV6-2 or TRBV6-3 to TRBJ2-2, with a tentative D call TRBD1 (5 bases). Germline CDR1 reads MNHEY; CDR2 reads SVGEGT. The CDR3 is 14 amino acids. V dropped 10 bases and J dropped 1 base, with 13 bases sitting between them. The CDR3 DNA is TGTGCCAACAGGTCGACTTGGAACACCGGGGAGCTGTTTTTT. Protein product: CANRSTWNTGELFF.

This clonotype was seen many times. The gene calls are TRBV12-3 or TRBV12-4 and TRBJ2-3; TRBD2 agrees at 14 bases. V shed 5 bases and J 2 bases; nucleotides not matched to a gene: 18. The CDR3 has 21 amino acids. CDR3 protein: CASSKRPGLAGARWPTDTQYF. In DNA form, the CDR3 reads TGTGCCAGCAGTAAGAGACCGGGACTAGCGGGAGCTAGGTGGCCCACAGATACGCAGTATTTT.

There are many counts of this clonotype. The chain has TRBV2 and TRBJ2-3; weak D call: TRBD2 (7 bases). Germline CDR1 and CDR2: SNHLY and FYNNEI. V lost 5 bases and J lost 5, with 17 bases in between. The CDR3 is made up of 15 amino acids. The CDR3 sequence: CASSLRQGGGDTQYF. The CDR3 DNA reads TGTGCCAGCAGTCTACGACAAGGGGGGGGAGATACGCAGTATTTT. The whole variable domain, filled in from reference TRBV2 and TRBJ2-3, reads EPEVTQTPSHQVTQMGQEVILRCVPISNHLYFYWYRQILGQKVEFLVSFYNNEISEKSEIFDDQFSVERPDGSNFTLKIRSTKLEDSAMYFCASSLRQGGGDTQYFGPGTRLTVL.

This chain links TRBV9 with TRBJ2-1, with D possibly matching TRBD1 (5 bases). Germline V gene lookup returns CDR1 SGDLS and CDR2 YYNGEE. CDR3 length: 16 residues. Trimming removed 4 bases from V and 2 bases from J, with 16 bases in between. The chain's CDR3 is CASSIIGAGTYNEQFF. DNA for the CDR3: TGTGCCAGCAGCATAATTGGGGCAGGTACCTACAATGAGCAGTTCTTC.

This clonotype was detected ten times or more. This sequence joins TRBV27 and TRBJ2-7; tentatively, D is TRBD1 (6 bases). Germline lookup yields CDR1 MNHEY and CDR2 SMNVEV (reference sequence). Between the trimmed V and J ends, which lost 2 bases and 0 bases, there was a span of 11 bases. CDR3 length: 15 residues. The DNA of the CDR3 is TGTGCCAGCAGTTTAAAGGGACATAGCTCCTACGAGCAGTACTTC. It yields the protein CASSLKGHSSYEQYF.

The table lists this clonotype with a few counts. The chain employs TRBV24-1 and TRBJ1-5, with D hard to call. CDR1 and CDR2 (germline): KGHDR, SFDVKD. The CDR3 is 18 residues long. The V end was cut by 3 bases, the J end by 2 bases, with 19 bases between. The CDR3 region has the DNA TGTGCCACCAGTGATGGCCTTGGACCGGACGGGCGCAATCAGCCCCAGCATTTT. This codes for CATSDGLGPDGRNQPQHF.

This clonotype was observed many times. The chain has TRBV11-2 and TRBJ2-1, with 12 bases that match TRBD2. This CDR3 has 16 amino acids. Germline trimming cut 5 bases from V and 3 bases from J; bases unmatched to any gene: 5. Germline CDR1 reads SGHAT; CDR2 reads FQNNGV. The CDR3: CASSLAGGGVYNEQFF. The CDR3 DNA reads TGTGCCAGCAGCCTAGCGGGGGGGGGGGTCTACAATGAGCAGTTCTTC. The variable domain in full, completed from reference TRBV11-2 and TRBJ2-1, reads EAGVAQSPRYKIIEKRQSVAFWCNPISGHATLYWYQQILGQGPKLLIQFQNNGVVDDSQLPKDRFSAERLKGVDSTLKIQPAKLEDSAVYLCASSLAGGGVYNEQFFGPGTRLTVL.

This clonotype occurred a few times. This chain uses TRBV24-1 with TRBJ2-7; 7 nucleotides match TRBD1. There are 13 residues in the CDR3. Trimming took 4 bases from V and 5 from J; bases not matched to a gene: 4. Looked up from germline, CDR1 is KGHDR and CDR2 is SFDVKD. The CDR3 reads CATSDPDRDEQYF. The CDR3 DNA reads as TGTGCCACCAGTGACCCTGACAGGGACGAGCAGTACTTC.

The chain links TRBV5-1 to TRBJ2-2, with a possible D match to TRBD1 (5 bases). CDR3 size: 14 residues. The V end was cut by 7 bases, the J end by 2 bases, with 12 bases between. Germline V CDR1 and CDR2: SGHRS, YFSETQ. The CDR3: CASGYQGNTGELFF. DNA of the CDR3: TGCGCCAGCGGGTACCAGGGTAACACCGGGGAGCTGTTTTTT.

This chain joins TRBV6-1 and TRBJ2-3, with 8 bases identical to TRBD2. The CDR3 loop spans 15 amino acids. The V and J ends lost 6 bases and 2 bases, in that order; junction bases with no gene match: 7. The germline CDR1 and CDR2 sequences are MNHNS and SASEGT. CDR3 loop: CASRTSEKITDTQYF. The CDR3 region has the DNA TGTGCCAGCAGGACTAGCGAAAAAATCACAGATACGCAGTATTTT.